This section outlines one T cell receptor (beta chain) sequence together with its context. What it binds is unknown. This sample was taken from a study of shared clonotypes between healthy human individuals. Study overall: Aged 18 to 49, the donors were a couple of women and a few men.

Trimming took 6 bases from V and 3 from J, leaving 11 bases between them. CDR3 size: 13 residues. Germline V CDR1 and CDR2: SEHNR, FQNEAQ (reference sequence). The study's findings and limits: It was anticipated that sequencing depth would influence how many clonotypes donors shared.

The repertoire was sequenced with immunoSEQ multiplex PCR; TCRdb's copy has only in-frame clones and lacks some. This table has about 600,000 clones, around 76% appearing once. The sequence was collected from a woman aged 40 to 50 in good health. Some clones in this sample may be carry-over from other donors' samples. V is TRBV7-9 and J is TRBJ1-1, with D possibly matching TRBD1 (6 bases). The sequenced sample consisted of PBMCs. The CDR3 coding sequence is TGTGCCAGCAGTCGCGAGGGGGACACTGAAGCTTTCTTT. Protein product: CASSREGDTEAFF.